A single sample is the source of the 31 T cell receptor beta chains below, sequenced in a study of CD8 T cells in ankylosing spondylitis. Study-wide points: Among TCR beta sequences, a motif of eight highly homologous variants appeared characteristic of ankylosing spondylitis blood.

TCRdb reprocessed the 5' RACE reads via MiXCR and lists one record per CDR3 protein. Of roughly 90,000 distinct CDR3 sequences listed, roughly 10% are singletons. These receptors' antigens are unknown. Sample: blood, either unsorted or a sorted T cell fraction (not recorded which). Source of these receptors: a male donor with ankylosing spondylitis.

This clonotype has at least ten counts. The chain links TRBV20-1 to TRBJ2-3, with a weak D call TRBD2 (5 bases). Trimming took off 1 base at V and 2 bases at J, with 13 bases between the two ends. CDR3 length: 15 residues. Germline V gene lookup returns CDR1 DFQATT and CDR2 SNEGSKA (reference sequence). The CDR3 loop is CSARVSRDNTDTQYF. In DNA, the CDR3 is TGCAGTGCTAGAGTCAGCCGGGATAACACAGATACGCAGTATTTT.

The rearrangement uses TRBV2 and TRBJ2-2; 12 bases align to TRBD2. Per germline, CDR1 SNHLY and CDR2 FYNNEI. The CDR3 spans 16 residues. V lost 2 bases, J lost 5 bases, and 3 bases stayed unmatched. The CDR3: CASSETTSGRTGELFF. In DNA, the CDR3 is TGTGCCAGCAGTGAAACAACTAGCGGGAGGACCGGGGAGCTGTTTTTT.

Many counts were recorded for this clonotype. The V call is TRBV7-8, the J call TRBJ1-1, with 9 bases aligning to TRBD1. Germline V gene lookup returns CDR1 SGHVS and CDR2 FQNEAQ. The CDR3 has 14 amino acids. Losses at the gene ends were 5 bases for V and 7 bases for J; bases not matched to a gene: 8. The CDR3 spells CASSPQGADIEAFF. CDR3 nucleotide sequence: TGTGCCAGCAGCCCACAGGGGGCTGATATTGAAGCTTTCTTT.

J is TRBJ2-5 and V is TRBV13, with 9 bases matching TRBD1. CDR3 length: 14 residues. V was clipped by 4 bases and J by 5 bases; unmatched bases: 5. Germline lookup yields CDR1 PRHDT and CDR2 FYEKMQ (reference sequence). CDR3 amino acids: CASSSGQGWETQYF. As DNA, the CDR3 is TGTGCCAGCAGCTCCGGACAGGGGTGGGAGACCCAGTACTTC.

The chain links TRBV14 to TRBJ2-1; 7 nucleotides match TRBD2. The trim removed 6 bases at V and 8 bases at J, leaving 19 bases unmatched. Germline V gene sequence: CDR1 SGHDN, CDR2 FVKESK. The CDR3 is 17 residues long. Here the CDR3 DNA reads TGTGCCAGCAGGGGATTCTCAGCTAGCGGCAGAACGGATGAGCAGTTCTTC. Protein product: CASRGFSASGRTDEQFF.

A few counts support this clonotype. The CDR3 sequence: CASRVAGGAYNEQFF. In DNA, the CDR3 is TGTGCCAGCAGGGTAGCGGGAGGGGCCTACAATGAGCAGTTCTTC. This sequence joins TRBV7-8 and TRBJ2-1; TRBD2 aligns across 11 bases. V gave up 6 bases and J gave up 2 bases; unmatched junction bases: 3. Germline CDR1 reads SGHVS; CDR2 reads FQNEAQ. The CDR3 covers 15 residues.

In this sample, this clonotype turned up a few times. The chain recombines TRBV2 with TRBJ2-7; TRBD2 is a possible D gene (5 bases). CDR1 is SNHLY, CDR2 FYNNEI, per germline. CDR3 size: 13 residues. Trimming took 4 bases from V and 3 from J, leaving 10 bases between them. The CDR3: CASSGVSDYEQYV. In DNA, the CDR3 is TGTGCCAGCAGTGGGGTTAGCGACTACGAGCAGTACGTC.

This clonotype was seen more than once but under ten times. The chain is built from TRBV6-2 or TRBV6-3 and TRBJ2-7; 7 bases fit TRBD2. This CDR3 region has 14 residues. In germline, CDR1 is MNHEY, CDR2 SVGEGT. The V segment lost 3 bases and the J segment 4 bases; nucleotides outside the gene matches: 6. The CDR3 nucleotides are TGTGCCAGCAGTTATGCGGGAGCGGGGTACGAGCAGTACTTC. Amino acids: CASSYAGAGYEQYF.

In its sample, this clonotype was seen many times. The gene calls are TRBV7-9 and TRBJ1-2; a weak D match, TRBD1 (5 bases). Germline CDR1 and CDR2: SEHNR and FQNEAQ (reference sequence). The V end was cut by 1 base, the J end by 4 bases, with 13 bases between. The CDR3 extends over 15 amino acids. This CDR3 reads CASSLVGGVGYGYTF. CDR3 sequence (DNA): TGTGCCAGCAGCTTAGTTGGGGGAGTCGGCTATGGCTACACCTTC.

This clonotype showed up many times. The chain is built from TRBV9 and TRBJ2-1, with 9 nucleotides matching TRBD2. With 0 bases clipped from V and 4 bases from J, the junction kept 5 bases outside the gene matches. This CDR3 has 16 amino acids. Germline values: CDR1 SGDLS, CDR2 YYNGEE. DNA for the CDR3: TGTGCCAGCAGCGTAGAAAGGACTAGCGCTTACAATGAGCAGTTCTTC. This sequence encodes CASSVERTSAYNEQFF.

In this sample, this clonotype turned up a few times. The chain uses TRBV5-1 and TRBJ1-2; D is ambiguous. The germline V and J ends were trimmed by 7 bases and 7 bases, with 14 bases remaining between them. Germline CDR1 reads SGHRS; CDR2 reads YFSETQ. The CDR3 spans 12 residues. CDR3 protein: CASQEPRGGYTF. The DNA for the CDR3 is TGCGCCAGCCAGGAACCCCGGGGTGGCTACACCTTC.

This clonotype was recorded many times. The J gene is TRBJ2-1, the V gene TRBV24-1; TRBD2 aligns across 11 bases. The V gene end was trimmed by 1 base and the J gene end by 3 bases; junction bases not matched to a gene: 1. The CDR3 is 16 amino acids. Germline lookup yields CDR1 KGHDR and CDR2 SFDVKD. CDR3 bases: TGTGCCACCAGTGATTTCGGACTAGCGGGCTACAATGAGCAGTTCTTC. Translation: CATSDFGLAGYNEQFF.

This clonotype has at least ten counts. CDR3 sequence reads: CASSLGLAGAPDYEQYF. In nucleotides, the CDR3 is TGTGCCAGCAGCCTCGGACTAGCGGGAGCTCCGGACTACGAGCAGTACTTC. The chain is built from TRBV7-8 and TRBJ2-7; TRBD2 matches at 13 bases. V lost 5 bases to trimming and J lost 3 bases; unmatched junction nucleotides: 10. The CDR3 sequence is 17 residues long. Germline V gene lookup returns CDR1 SGHVS and CDR2 FQNEAQ.

Concerning this clonotype: This may be a read error: a much more frequent sequence differs by one nucleotide. The chain couples TRBV5-1 to TRBJ1-1; TRBD1 matches 8 bases. This CDR3 region has 16 residues. The J segment lost 5 bases and the V segment lost 0 bases, leaving 9 bases of the junction unmatched. Germline V gene data show CDR1 as SGHRS and CDR2 as YFSETQ. The DNA of the CDR3 is TGCGCCAGCAGCTTGGGACAGGGGACACGGGTAACTGAAGCTTTCTTT. Translated, it gives CASSLGQGTRVTEAFF.

This clonotype occurred many times. V gene TRBV29-1 combines with J gene TRBJ2-3; 10 bases fit TRBD2. CDR1 and CDR2 from the germline V gene are SQVTM and ANQGSEA. The CDR3 is 15 residues long. Germline trimming cut 7 bases from V and 1 base from J; bases unmatched to any gene: 8. CDR3 nucleotides: TGCAGCGCGGGAGGACTAGCGGACGGCACAGATACGCAGTATTTT. The encoded protein is CSAGGLADGTDTQYF.

This clonotype was seen a few times. The gene calls are TRBV9 and TRBJ2-7; 7 positions agree with TRBD1. There are 15 residues in the CDR3. CDR1 and CDR2 (germline): SGDLS, YYNGEE. The V segment lost 4 bases and the J segment 2 bases; nucleotides outside the gene matches: 9. The DNA of the CDR3 is TGTGCCAGCAGCCCCTGGACAGGACCCCCCTACGAGCAGTACGTC. It codes for CASSPWTGPPYEQYV.

This clonotype was found many times. The chain recombines TRBV24-1 with TRBJ2-1, with 10 bases that match TRBD1. This CDR3 is 13 amino acids long. V dropped 7 bases and J dropped 6; count of bases not matched to a gene: 2. CDR1 and CDR2 from the germline V gene are KGHDR and SFDVKD. The CDR3 here is CATRDRGGNEQFF. For the CDR3, the DNA is TGTGCCACCAGGGACAGGGGGGGCAATGAGCAGTTCTTC.

The V call is TRBV7-9, the J call TRBJ2-1; D uncertain. Trimming took 5 bases from V and 0 from J, leaving 11 bases between them. The CDR3 is made up of 15 amino acids. Germline V gene lookup returns CDR1 SEHNR and CDR2 FQNEAQ (reference sequence). In nucleotides, the CDR3 is TGTGCCAGCAGCCCAGCAGTGAGCTCCTACAATGAGCAGTTCTTC. This gives the protein CASSPAVSSYNEQFF.

This chain uses TRBV19 with TRBJ1-1; 7 nucleotides align to TRBD1. The CDR3 has 16 residues. J lost 0 bases, V lost 5 bases, and 9 bases had no gene match. CDR1 LNHDA and CDR2 SQIVND come from the germline V gene (reference sequence). CDR3 DNA: TGTGCCAGTAGTCTACGGGACAGTACCATGAACACTGAAGCTTTCTTT. Its protein product is CASSLRDSTMNTEAFF.

The gene calls are TRBV9 and TRBJ2-1; D not resolved. The CDR3 sequence is 15 residues long. V was cut by 0 bases and J by 6 bases, with 13 bases left in between. Germline values: CDR1 SGDLS, CDR2 YYNGEE. The CDR3 reads CASSVEINVGNEQFF. CDR3 DNA: TGTGCCAGCAGCGTAGAAATTAATGTTGGCAATGAGCAGTTCTTC.

V is TRBV6-1 and J is TRBJ2-1; 7 bases match TRBD1. Germline V gives CDR1 MNHNS, CDR2 SASEGT. The CDR3 extends over 16 amino acids. Trimming at V came to 1 base and at J to 5 bases, leaving 8 bases not matched to a gene. In nucleotides, the CDR3 is TGTGCCAGCAGTGAAGGACTTTACAGGGGAAACAATGAGCAGTTCTTC. It is translated as CASSEGLYRGNNEQFF.

This clonotype has more than one count but fewer than ten. The chain couples TRBV30 to TRBJ1-5; 8 nucleotides match TRBD1. V shed 1 base and J 2 bases; nucleotides not matched to a gene: 10. CDR3 size: 17 residues. CDR1 and CDR2 (germline): GTSNPN, SVGIG (reference sequence). CDR3 DNA sequence: TGTGCCTGGAGTGCACCGGGACAGGTTTATGGCAATCAGCCCCAGCATTTT. Encoded protein: CAWSAPGQVYGNQPQHF.

Many counts were recorded for this clonotype. The rearrangement joins TRBV4-2 to TRBJ1-6; D possibly corresponds to TRBD1 (5 bases). Germline CDR1 and CDR2: LGHNA and YNFKEQ. V lost 3 bases and J 10 bases, leaving 19 bases between the germline ends. The CDR3 totals 16 residues. CDR3 sequence (DNA): TGTGCCAGCAGCCAGGTACAGGTGCCGTCGAGCTCACCCCTCCACTTT. This sequence encodes CASSQVQVPSSSPLHF.

The V call is TRBV28, the J call TRBJ2-1, with 8 bases lining up with TRBD2. V shed 10 bases and J 0 bases; nucleotides not matched to a gene: 23. Germline V gives CDR1 MDHEN, CDR2 SYDVKM. This CDR3 is 20 amino acids long. CDR3 bases: TGTGCCATCGGCCCCCTGGCTAGCGGGTCTATCCCCCCCTCCTACAATGAGCAGTTCTTC. Translation gives CAIGPLASGSIPPSYNEQFF.

V is TRBV12-3 or TRBV12-4 and J is TRBJ2-1, with D perhaps TRBD1 or TRBD2 (5 bases each). Trimming took 7 bases from V and 0 from J, leaving 7 bases between them. This CDR3 is built from 13 residues. The CDR3: CASNGGSYNEQFF. CDR3 sequence (DNA): TGTGCCAGCAATGGGGGCTCCTACAATGAGCAGTTCTTC.

This clonotype was detected a few times. The rearrangement uses TRBV12-3 or TRBV12-4 and TRBJ2-1; D is unclear. V was pared by 5 bases and J by 2 bases, with 13 bases between. The CDR3 runs to 15 residues. The CDR3 DNA follows: TGTGCCAGCAGTGTTACGGGCCCGACCTACAATGAGCAGTTCTTC. Protein: CASSVTGPTYNEQFF.

At least ten counts were recorded for this clonotype. The chain's CDR3 is CASSYGLGFNQPQHF. CDR3 DNA: TGTGCCAGCAGCTACGGACTTGGGTTCAATCAGCCCCAGCATTTT. V is TRBV5-6 and J is TRBJ1-5; D call uncertain. Trimming pared 3 bases from V and 3 bases from J, leaving 13 bases between. The CDR3 loop spans 15 amino acids. Germline V lookup: CDR1 SGHDT, CDR2 YYEEEE.

This chain joins TRBV27 and TRBJ2-3, with 7 bases identical to TRBD2. J lost 0 bases, V lost 4 bases, and 1 base had no gene match. The CDR3 runs 14 residues. Germline values: CDR1 MNHEY, CDR2 SMNVEV (reference sequence). The CDR3 sequence is CASSSRESTDTQYF. The CDR3 nucleotides read TGTGCCAGCAGTTCGCGGGAGAGCACAGATACGCAGTATTTT.

This clonotype appeared a few times. The gene calls are TRBV5-8 and TRBJ2-5; a possible D gene is TRBD1 (5 bases). The germline CDR1 and CDR2 sequences are SGHTS and YDEGEE. V was shortened by 0 bases and J by 1 base, with 7 bases between the two germline ends. The CDR3 totals 14 residues. For the CDR3, the DNA is TGTGCCAGCAGCTTGGGCGACAGCCAAGAGACCCAGTACTTC. Protein product: CASSLGDSQETQYF.

About this clonotype: A clone one base away is much larger, so this may be a read error. Likely a read error: the CDR3 ends without its conserved phenylalanine or tryptophan. The rearrangement joins TRBV2 to TRBJ1-1, with unresolved D. Germline lookup yields CDR1 SNHLY and CDR2 FYNNEI. V lost 1 base and J 5 bases, leaving 5 bases between the germline ends. This CDR3 is built from 12 residues. Here the CDR3 reads CASSEVGTEAFS. In nucleotides, the CDR3 is TGTGCCAGCAGTGAAGTAGGTACTGAAGCTTTCTCT.

This clonotype occurred a few times. The chain is built from TRBV4-1 and TRBJ1-1; D is undetermined. The CDR3 covers 16 residues. Trimming took off 0 bases at V and 2 bases at J, with 13 bases between the two ends. The V gene's germline CDR1 is MGHRA and CDR2 YSYEKL. The CDR3 region is CASSQEIYESNTEAFF. CDR3 bases: TGCGCCAGCAGCCAAGAAATATACGAGAGTAACACTGAAGCTTTCTTT.